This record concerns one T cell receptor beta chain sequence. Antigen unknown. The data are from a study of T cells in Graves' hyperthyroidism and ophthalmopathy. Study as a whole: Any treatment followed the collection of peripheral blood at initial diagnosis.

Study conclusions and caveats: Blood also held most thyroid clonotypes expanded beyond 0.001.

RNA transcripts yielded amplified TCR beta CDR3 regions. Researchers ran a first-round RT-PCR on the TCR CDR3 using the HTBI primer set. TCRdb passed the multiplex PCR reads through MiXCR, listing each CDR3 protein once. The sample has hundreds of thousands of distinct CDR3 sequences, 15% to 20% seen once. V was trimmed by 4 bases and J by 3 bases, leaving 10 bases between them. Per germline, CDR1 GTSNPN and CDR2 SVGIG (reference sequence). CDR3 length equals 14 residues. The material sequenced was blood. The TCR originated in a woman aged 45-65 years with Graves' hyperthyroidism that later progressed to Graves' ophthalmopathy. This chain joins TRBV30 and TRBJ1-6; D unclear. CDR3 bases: TGTGCCTGGAATCTTGCAGGCTATAATTCACCCCTCCACTTT. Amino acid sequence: CAWNLAGYNSPLHF. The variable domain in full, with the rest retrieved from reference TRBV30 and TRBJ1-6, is SQTIHQWPATLVQPVGSPLSLECTVEGTSNPNLYWYRQAAGRGLQLLFYSVGIGQISSEVPQNLSASRPQDRQFILSSKKLLLSDSGFYLCAWNLAGYNSPLHFGNGTRLTVT.